The clone carrying this TCR beta chain was recorded many times. Germline V lookup: CDR1 SGHAT, CDR2 FQDESV (reference sequence). CDR3 length: 13 residues. The V end lost 1 base, the J end lost 3 bases, and 6 bases lay between the germline ends. This record comes from a study of T cells in Graves' hyperthyroidism and ophthalmopathy. About the study: Peripheral blood was acquired at first diagnosis, ahead of any therapy whatsoever.

TCR beta CDR3 regions were amplified from RNA. First-round RT-PCR with HTBI primers amplified the TCR CDR3 region. MiXCR, run by TCRdb on the multiplex PCR reads, gives a single entry per CDR3 protein. The profile shows 360,000 or so distinct CDR3 sequences, approximately 19% of them singletons. The receptor comes from a woman aged 18-35 years with Graves' hyperthyroidism. The sample taken for sequencing was blood. V usage is TRBV11-1 and J usage is TRBJ2-5; D gene ambiguous. The CDR3 nucleotides read TGTGCCAGCAGCTTAGGACTCGAAGAGACCCAGTACTTC. This sequence encodes CASSLGLEETQYF.